Each of the 5 T cell receptor beta chains below was sequenced from the same sample in a study of graft-versus-host responses after intestinal transplantation. Data came from immunoSEQ multiplex PCR; TCRdb stores just in-frame clones and leaves some out. The sample consists of approximately 100,000 clones, roughly 90% of them appearing once. Their cognate antigens are unknown. Sequencing was performed on unstimulated CD4+ T cells sorted from spleen or lymph node cells, taken before intestinal transplant. The receptors originated from a human donor who received an intestinal transplant.

The genes are TRBV7-9 and TRBJ2-3; 8 bases line up with TRBD2. Germline V lookup: CDR1 SEHNR, CDR2 FQNEAQ (reference sequence). CDR3 length: 14 residues. V was clipped by 5 bases and J by 4 bases; unmatched bases: 5. The CDR3 sequence: CASSITGGADTQYF. As DNA, the CDR3 is TGTGCCAGCAGCATAACCGGGGGGGCAGATACGCAGTATTTT.

The chain recombines TRBV29-1 with TRBJ1-2; 10 nucleotides line up with TRBD1. The germline CDR1 and CDR2 sequences are SQVTM and ANQGSEA. Losses at the gene ends were 6 bases for V and 3 bases for J; bases not matched to a gene: 4. The CDR3 consists of 13 residues. The CDR3 loop reads CSVSGQGDYGYTF. The DNA of the CDR3 is TGCAGCGTGTCCGGACAGGGGGACTATGGCTACACCTTC.

The chain is built from TRBV5-1 and TRBJ2-1; 9 nucleotides line up with TRBD1. Unmatched junction bases numbered 8, after V lost 3 bases and J lost 4 bases. The CDR3 runs 16 residues. The V gene's germline CDR1 is SGHRS and CDR2 YFSETQ. CDR3 in DNA: TGCGCCAGCAGCTCCCACGGGACAGGGTTATACAATGAGCAGTTCTTC. It specifies CASSSHGTGLYNEQFF.

This clone was seen only once. This chain links TRBV6-1 with TRBJ2-1; the match to TRBD2 covers 8 bases. J lost 9 bases, V lost 0 bases, and 10 bases had no gene match. This CDR3 comprises 16 residues. CDR1 is MNHNS, CDR2 SASEGT, per germline. The CDR3 spells CASSEALAGGWVEQFF. The CDR3 DNA sequence: TGTGCCAGCAGTGAAGCGCTCGCGGGGGGATGGGTTGAGCAGTTCTTC.

V and J are TRBV29-1 and TRBJ2-1, with D perhaps matching TRBD1 (5 bases). V dropped 3 bases and J dropped 8 bases, with 14 bases sitting between them. CDR1 SQVTM and CDR2 ANQGSEA come from the germline V gene. The CDR3 runs 13 residues. The CDR3 region is CSVEAGQWDEQFF. The CDR3 DNA sequence: TGCAGCGTTGAGGCAGGGCAGTGGGATGAGCAGTTCTTC.